Shown below are 25 T cell receptor beta chains from a single sample sequenced in a study of regulatory and conventional T cells in RAG deficiency. Conventional CD4+ T cells were sorted from blood as CD25-low CD127-high cells. Repertoires were generated with immunoSEQ multiplex PCR, while TCRdb's copy carries only in-frame clones and drops some. The profile covers some 20,000 clones, with 85% to 95% appearing a single time and about 0.73% taken by the ten largest. The same data also contributed to another study, on regulatory T cells. That work states: The PCR used 52 TRBV and 13 TRBJ primers.

Sequences were obtained from CD4+ T cells sorted from blood. Receptors were obtained from a human donor in good health.

CDR3 protein: CASSRDNMQETQYF. DNA of the CDR3: TGCGCCAGCAGCCGGGACAACATGCAAGAGACCCAGTACTTC. The chain employs TRBV5-1 and TRBJ2-5; D might be TRBD1 (6 bases). There are 14 residues in the CDR3. V gave up 4 bases and J gave up 2 bases, with 12 bases separating them. Looked up from germline, CDR1 is SGHRS and CDR2 is YFSETQ.

V gene TRBV4-1 combines with J gene TRBJ1-1; D is uncertain. Germline CDR1 and CDR2: MGHRA and YSYEKL. This CDR3 region has 14 residues. V was clipped by 0 bases and J by 0 bases, with 5 bases between them. This chain's CDR3 is CASSQETVNTEAFF. CDR3 sequence (DNA): TGCGCCAGCAGCCAAGAGACGGTGAACACTGAAGCTTTCTTT.

The chain uses TRBV30 and TRBJ1-1; D might be TRBD1 (5 bases). CDR1 and CDR2 (germline): GTSNPN, SVGIG (reference sequence). There are 13 residues in the CDR3. Between the trimmed V and J ends, which lost 2 bases and 1 base, there was a span of 8 bases. DNA for the CDR3: TGTGCCTGGAGTTGGGGGAAGAACACTGAAGCTTTCTTT. It specifies CAWSWGKNTEAFF.

The chain uses TRBV28 and TRBJ1-1; D is unclear. Germline V gives CDR1 MDHEN, CDR2 SYDVKM. The CDR3 length is 14 residues. The V end lost 6 bases, the J end lost 5 bases, and 16 bases lay between the germline ends. CDR3 coding DNA: TGTGCCAGCAGACCACCTGCGGAGCGGACTGAAGCTTTCTTT. As protein: CASRPPAERTEAFF.

The V gene is TRBV10-3, the J gene TRBJ1-2; D not certain. The germline CDR1 and CDR2 sequences are ENHRY and SYGVKD. Trimming pared 2 bases from V and 3 bases from J, leaving 10 bases between. The CDR3 contains 14 residues. The CDR3 nucleotides read TGTGCCATCAGTGAGGGGGAGTTGGACTATGGCTACACCTTC. This gives the protein CAISEGELDYGYTF.

The chain carries TRBV11-2 and TRBJ2-2, with a tentative D call TRBD2 (6 bases). Trimming left V 6 bases short and J 6 bases short, with 20 bases between. CDR3 length: 16 residues. In germline, CDR1 is SGHAT, CDR2 FQNNGV. CDR3 sequence: CASRQTGGGNAGELFF. In DNA form, the CDR3 reads TGTGCCAGCAGGCAAACCGGGGGTGGTAATGCCGGGGAGCTGTTTTTT. Based on the CDR3 plus reference TRBV11-2 and TRBJ2-2, the full variable domain is EAGVAQSPRYKIIEKRQSVAFWCNPISGHATLYWYQQILGQGPKLLIQFQNNGVVDDSQLPKDRFSAERLKGVDSTLKIQPAKLEDSAVYLCASRQTGGGNAGELFFGEGSRLTVL.

The chain is built from TRBV30 and TRBJ2-7; tentative D call: TRBD2 (5 bases). Trimming stripped 0 bases from V and 7 bases from J, with 10 bases between. The CDR3 is made up of 12 amino acids. Germline V lookup: CDR1 GTSNPN, CDR2 SVGIG (reference sequence). CDR3 sequence (DNA): TGTGCCTGGAGTGTTACGGGATGGGAGCAGTACTTC. As protein: CAWSVTGWEQYF.

V gene TRBV6-1 combines with J gene TRBJ2-1; D unresolved. Trimming took off 10 bases at V and 0 bases at J, with 10 bases between the two ends. This CDR3 comprises 13 residues. Germline V gene lookup returns CDR1 MNHNS and CDR2 SASEGT. CDR3 in amino acids: CATKGNSYNEQFF. CDR3 nucleotides: TGTGCCACCAAAGGGAACTCCTACAATGAGCAGTTCTTC.

V and J are TRBV29-1 and TRBJ1-3; D gene ambiguous. The CDR3 is 14 residues long. Germline V gene lookup returns CDR1 SQVTM and CDR2 ANQGSEA. The germline V and J ends were trimmed by 4 bases and 0 bases, with 10 bases remaining between them. This chain's CDR3 is CSVVEGSSGNTIYF. Written as DNA, the CDR3 is TGCAGCGTTGTTGAGGGCAGCTCTGGAAACACCATATATTTT.

This chain connects TRBV4-1 to TRBJ1-1, with D uncertain. V shed 1 base and J shed 0 bases, with 9 bases lying between them. The CDR3 sequence is 15 residues long. Germline CDR1 reads MGHRA; CDR2 reads YSYEKL. CDR3 nucleotides: TGCGCCAGCAGCCAAGTTGTAGCAGTGAACACTGAAGCTTTCTTT. Its translation is CASSQVVAVNTEAFF.

Comment on this clone: Germline and junction disagree at one end, which may indicate a read error. V gene TRBV7-9 combines with J gene TRBJ2-5; the match to TRBD1 covers 7 bases. The CDR3 has 13 residues. Germline CDR1 is SEHNR and CDR2 is FQNEAQ (reference sequence). The CDR3 loop is CAGSPGQQETQYF. CDR3 bases: TGTGCCGGCAGCCCGGGACAGCAAGAGACCCAGTACTTC.

The J gene is TRBJ1-2, the V gene TRBV5-4, with D maybe TRBD1 (5 bases). The CDR3 has 12 amino acids. Germline assignment: CDR1 SGHNT and CDR2 YYREEE (reference sequence). The V gene lost 4 bases and the J gene lost 7 bases, with 11 bases spanning the gap. This chain's CDR3 is CASSPRDVGYTF. The CDR3 bases are TGTGCCAGCAGCCCACGGGACGTTGGCTACACCTTC.

J is TRBJ2-1 and V is TRBV18, with 8 bases matching TRBD2. The CDR3 has 17 residues. The germline V gene has CDR1 KGHSH and CDR2 LQKENI. Trimming removed 0 bases from V and 0 bases from J; junction bases left unmatched: 4. DNA for the CDR3: TGTGCCAGCTCACCACCGGGCAGCGGGAGCTCCTACAATGAGCAGTTCTTC. It encodes CASSPPGSGSSYNEQFF. The variable domain in full, completed from reference TRBV18 and TRBJ2-1, reads NAGVMQNPRHLVRRRGQEARLRCSPMKGHSHVYWYRQLPEEGLKFMVYLQKENIIDESGMPKERFSAEFPKEGPSILRIQQVVRGDSAAYFCASSPPGSGSSYNEQFFGPGTRLTVL.

The CDR3 region is CASSRGGQEQYF. CDR3 in DNA: TGTGCCAGCAGCCGCGGGGGTCAGGAGCAGTACTTC. This chain links TRBV11-2 with TRBJ2-7, with 7 nucleotides matching TRBD2. V lost 5 bases to trimming and J lost 7 bases; unmatched junction nucleotides: 5. This CDR3 comprises 12 residues. Germline assignment: CDR1 SGHAT and CDR2 FQNNGV.

V usage is TRBV5-1 and J usage is TRBJ2-3; 8 bases fit TRBD2. Germline trimming cut 0 bases from V and 1 base from J; bases unmatched to any gene: 4. The CDR3 has 16 amino acids. The V gene's germline CDR1 is SGHRS and CDR2 YFSETQ. CDR3 residues: CASSLGPGGGTDTQYF. The CDR3 bases are TGCGCCAGCAGCTTGGGGCCCGGGGGGGGCACAGATACGCAGTATTTT. The full variable domain, with the rest looked up from reference TRBV5-1 and TRBJ2-3, is KAGVTQTPRYLIKTRGQQVTLSCSPISGHRSVSWYQQTPGQGLQFLFEYFSETQRNKGNFPGRFSGRQFSNSRSEMNVSTLELGDSALYLCASSLGPGGGTDTQYFGPGTRLTVL.

This chain uses TRBV10-3 with TRBJ1-2; 7 bases line up with TRBD1. V trimming: 4 bases; J trimming: 7 bases; junction bases outside the gene matches: 6. The CDR3 contains 13 residues. The germline CDR1 and CDR2 sequences are ENHRY and SYGVKD. CDR3 bases: TGTGCCATCAGTGGGGGGACAGTGGGTGGCTACACCTTC. It translates to CAISGGTVGGYTF.

The gene calls are TRBV6-6 and TRBJ2-2; 10 bases are a match to TRBD2. Germline assignment: CDR1 MNHNY and CDR2 SVGAGI (reference sequence). V lost 5 bases and J lost 7; bases outside the gene matches: 10. This CDR3 has 16 amino acids. The CDR3 DNA reads as TGTGCCAGCAGTAAAAGCGGGGGGGCCGCTGGCGGGGAGCTGTTTTTT. It specifies CASSKSGGAAGGELFF.

This chain uses TRBV10-1 with TRBJ2-3; 10 bases line up with TRBD2. CDR1 and CDR2 (germline): WNHNN, SYGVQD (reference sequence). V gave up 0 bases and J gave up 4 bases; unmatched junction bases: 4. The CDR3 extends over 16 amino acids. CDR3 loop: CASSESPSGGSDTQYF. As DNA, the CDR3 is TGCGCCAGCAGTGAGTCCCCTAGCGGGGGTTCAGATACGCAGTATTTT.

This clone came up a few times. CDR3 region: CASILTSYEQYF. Written as DNA, the CDR3 is TGTGCCAGCATCCTCACCAGCTACGAGCAGTACTTC. The rearrangement uses TRBV2 and TRBJ2-7; D remains unclear. Looked up from germline, CDR1 is SNHLY and CDR2 is FYNNEI. Trimming stripped 7 bases from V and 3 bases from J, with 10 bases between. The CDR3 loop spans 12 amino acids.

This chain uses TRBV11-2 with TRBJ2-7; TRBD2 might be the D (6 bases). CDR1 and CDR2 (germline): SGHAT, FQNNGV. This CDR3 has 14 amino acids. V dropped 5 bases and J dropped 6 bases, with 17 bases sitting between them. CDR3 amino acids: CASSHGDSPFEQYF. The CDR3 DNA follows: TGTGCCAGCAGCCACGGGGACTCTCCCTTCGAGCAGTACTTC.

With regard to this clone: This sample includes further DNA sequences coding for the same CDR3. The gene calls are TRBV5-4 and TRBJ2-1; no clear D. Germline V CDR1 and CDR2: SGHNT, YYREEE (reference sequence). CDR3 length: 15 residues. Trimming removed 4 bases at V and 0 bases at J, with 11 bases between. CDR3 in amino acids: CASSLVPGSYNEQFF. In DNA, the CDR3 is TGTGCCAGCAGCCTGGTTCCGGGCTCCTACAATGAGCAGTTCTTC.

The chain is built from TRBV27 and TRBJ2-7, with 7 bases that match TRBD2. The V and J ends lost 5 bases and 3 bases, in that order; junction bases with no gene match: 13. CDR1 and CDR2 from the germline V gene are MNHEY and SMNVEV (reference sequence). The CDR3 runs to 16 residues. The CDR3 DNA follows: TGTGCCAGCAGTGCAGGGCCGGGGGAGCGGGACTACGAGCAGTACTTC. It translates to CASSAGPGERDYEQYF.

V gene TRBV11-3 combines with J gene TRBJ2-1, with 10 positions matching TRBD2. From germline, CDR1 is SGHNT and CDR2 YENEEA. The V segment lost 9 bases and the J segment 8 bases; nucleotides outside the gene matches: 13. The CDR3 spans 15 residues. The CDR3 sequence is CASSPLGLAVHEQFF. DNA for the CDR3: TGTGCCAGTAGCCCTCTCGGACTAGCGGTCCATGAGCAGTTCTTC. Full variable domain (rest looked up from reference TRBV11-3 and TRBJ2-1): EAGVVQSPRYKIIEKKQPVAFWCNPISGHNTLYWYLQNLGQGPELLIRYENEEAVDDSQLPKDRFSAERLKGVDSTLKIQPAELGDSAVYLCASSPLGLAVHEQFFGPGTRLTVL.

The rearrangement joins TRBV19 to TRBJ2-5; 10 nucleotides match TRBD2. The CDR3 loop spans 18 amino acids. CDR1 is LNHDA and CDR2 is SQIVND in the germline V gene (reference sequence). The ends lost 4 bases at V and 5 bases at J; junction bases unmatched: 16. The CDR3 region is CASSNQLAGPNAPETQYF. The CDR3, as DNA: TGTGCCAGTAGTAATCAACTAGCGGGGCCAAACGCCCCGGAGACCCAGTACTTC.

The chain carries TRBV2 and TRBJ2-1, with a weak D call TRBD2 (6 bases). Trimming removed 7 bases from V and 6 bases from J, with 16 bases in between. The CDR3 totals 14 residues. Germline values: CDR1 SNHLY, CDR2 FYNNEI. The DNA for the CDR3 is TGTGCCAGCAAAGGCAGGGAGGTCCCCAATGAGCAGTTCTTC. Translation gives CASKGREVPNEQFF.